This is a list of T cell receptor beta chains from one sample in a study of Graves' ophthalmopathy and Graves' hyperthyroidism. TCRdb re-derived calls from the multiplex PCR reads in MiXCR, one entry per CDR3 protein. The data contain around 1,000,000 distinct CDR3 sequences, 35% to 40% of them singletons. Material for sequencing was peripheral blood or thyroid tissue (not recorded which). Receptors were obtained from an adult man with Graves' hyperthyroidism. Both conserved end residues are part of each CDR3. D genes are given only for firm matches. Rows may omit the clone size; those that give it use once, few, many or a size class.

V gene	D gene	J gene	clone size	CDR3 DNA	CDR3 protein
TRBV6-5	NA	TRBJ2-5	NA	TGTGCCAGCAGCTGGAACAGGGTAGACGAGACCCAGTACTTC	CASSWNRVDETQYF
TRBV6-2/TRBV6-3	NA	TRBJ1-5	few	TGTGCCAGCACTGACATACAGGGATTTCAGCCCCAGCATTTT	CASTDIQGFQPQHF
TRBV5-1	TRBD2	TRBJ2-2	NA	TGCGCCAGCAGCTTGGGGACTAGCGGGGGGAACACCGGGGAGCTGTTTTTT	CASSLGTSGGNTGELFF
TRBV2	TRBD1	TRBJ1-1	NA	TGTGCCAGCAGGCTCACCCCCAGGGGGGAGGTTGAAGCTTTCTTT	CASRLTPRGEVEAFF
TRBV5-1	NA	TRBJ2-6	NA	TGCGCCAGCAGCCAGGGCCTCCCGGGGGCCAACGTCCTGACTTTC	CASSQGLPGANVLTF
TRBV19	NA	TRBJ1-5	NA	TGTGCCAGCAGTTTATCCTGGGACGGGTATAGCAATCAGCCCCAGCATTTT	CASSLSWDGYSNQPQHF
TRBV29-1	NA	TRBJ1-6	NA	TGCAGCGTTGGAGGGGGAAGGTCACCCCTCCACTTT	CSVGGGRSPLHF
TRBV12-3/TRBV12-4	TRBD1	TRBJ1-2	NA	TGTGCCAGCAGTCAGGACAGGGGGATCGGCTACACCTTC	CASSQDRGIGYTF
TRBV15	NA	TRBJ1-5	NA	TGTGCCACCAGCAGAGGACAGCACCAGCATTTT	CATSRGQHQHF
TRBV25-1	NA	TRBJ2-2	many	TGTGCCAGCCTCGGGTGGGTGACAGCGAAGAACACCGGGGAGCTGTTTTTT	CASLGWVTAKNTGELFF
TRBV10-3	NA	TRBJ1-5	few	TGTGCCACCAGCATCCCAAGGGGGGGAAATAGCAATCAGCCCCAGCATTTT	CATSIPRGGNSNQPQHF
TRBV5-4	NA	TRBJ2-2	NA	TGTGCCAGCAGCTTGAGTCAGGGTAACACCGGGGAGCTGTTTTTT	CASSLSQGNTGELFF
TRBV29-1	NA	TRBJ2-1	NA	TGCAGCGTTTCCCTCGGGGACTTGGTCTACAATGAGCAGTTCTTC	CSVSLGDLVYNEQFF
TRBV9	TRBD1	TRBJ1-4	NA	TGTGCCAGCAGCGTAGGGGCGCAGGGGGCCGGAGAAAAACTGTTTTTT	CASSVGAQGAGEKLFF
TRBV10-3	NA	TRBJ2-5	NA	TGTGCCAGCAGTTACTCGCCCCCGGAGGGACGTCGGGAGACCCAGTACTTC	CASSYSPPEGRRETQYF
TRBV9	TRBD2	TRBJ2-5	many	TGTGCCAGCAGCGACAGCGGGGGGGGAGAGACCCAGTACTTC	CASSDSGGGETQYF
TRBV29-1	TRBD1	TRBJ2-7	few	TGCAGCGTCGGGACAGCTACCTACGAGCAGTACTTC	CSVGTATYEQYF
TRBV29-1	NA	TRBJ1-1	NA	TGCAGCATTTGGGCGGAGGCGCGTAGCACTGAAGCTTTCTTT	CSIWAEARSTEAFF
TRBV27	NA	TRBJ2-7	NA	TGTGCCAGCAGTGCGACCCTATCCGACTACGAGCAGTACTTC	CASSATLSDYEQYF
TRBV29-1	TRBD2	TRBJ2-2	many	TGCGGAGGGGCGGGGGACACCGGGGAGCTGTTTTTT	CGGAGDTGELFF
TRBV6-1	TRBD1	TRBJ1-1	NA	TGTGCCAGCAGTTACCCCACCCAGGCAACAGGGGACACTGAAGCTTTCTTT	CASSYPTQATGDTEAFF
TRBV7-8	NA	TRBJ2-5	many	TGTGCCAGCAGCTTAGAGATTGGGGGAAAGGAGACCCAGTACTTC	CASSLEIGGKETQYF
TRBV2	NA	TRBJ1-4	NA	TGTGCCAGCACCGAGACAGCCCTATGGGGGGGCAATGAAAAACTGTTTTTT	CASTETALWGGNEKLFF
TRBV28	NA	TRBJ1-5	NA	TGTGCCAGCGCCACTCCCAGGGAGACTCAGCCCCAGCATTTT	CASATPRETQPQHF
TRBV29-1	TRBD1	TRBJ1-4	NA	TGCAGCGTGAGGCAGAACAGGGGAACTAATGAAAAACTGTTTTTT	CSVRQNRGTNEKLFF
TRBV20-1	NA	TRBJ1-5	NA	TGCAGTGCTCATTTAGGCGACAGGACCACCTACGAGCATTTT	CSAHLGDRTTYEHF
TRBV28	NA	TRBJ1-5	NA	TGTGCCAGCAGTTTTCCTTCGAACAGGGTTGGAAAGCCCCAGCATTTT	CASSFPSNRVGKPQHF
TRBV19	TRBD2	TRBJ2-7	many	TGTGCCAGTCGACGCGCGGGGGAATCGCCCTACGAGCAGTACTTC	CASRRAGESPYEQYF
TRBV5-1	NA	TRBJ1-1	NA	TGCGCCAGCGGGGGGGAATCCCTGAACACTGAAGCTTTCTTT	CASGGESLNTEAFF
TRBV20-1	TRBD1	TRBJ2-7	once	TGCAGTGCTAGAGTGCCGACAGGGGGCGTCTACGAGCAGTACTTC	CSARVPTGGVYEQYF
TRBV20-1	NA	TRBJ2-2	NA	TGCAGTGCTAGAGATATGGGGACCCCCGGGGAGCTGTTTTTT	CSARDMGTPGELFF
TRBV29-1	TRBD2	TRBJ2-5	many	TGCAGCGTGGGACTAGCGGGAAAAAAAGAGACCCAGTACTTC	CSVGLAGKKETQYF
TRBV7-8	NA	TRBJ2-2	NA	TGTGCCAGCAGCCCAGAGGGCCCTTACACCGGGGAGCTGTTTTTT	CASSPEGPYTGELFF
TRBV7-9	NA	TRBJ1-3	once	TGTGCCAGCAGCTTAGGGCCGGGAGGTGGAAACACCATATATTTT	CASSLGPGGGNTIYF
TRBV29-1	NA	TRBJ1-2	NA	TGCAGCGTGATTGACGGGGGCTTAAGCTACACCTTC	CSVIDGGLSYTF
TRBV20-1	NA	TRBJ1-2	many	TGCAGTGTTCCGCTCAGCTATGGCTACACCTTC	CSVPLSYGYTF
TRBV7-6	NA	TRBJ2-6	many	TGTGCCAGCAGCTTTCCGTTCTCTGGGGCCAACGTCCTGACTTTC	CASSFPFSGANVLTF
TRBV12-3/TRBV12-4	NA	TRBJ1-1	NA	TGTGCCAGCAGTTTAGTGGGCTATGGTTTTCTGTCGGCGAAGAACACTGAAGCTTTCTTT	CASSLVGYGFLSAKNTEAFF
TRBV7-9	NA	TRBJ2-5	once	TGTGCCAGCAGCTTATCTCAAGAGACCCAGCACTTC	CASSLSQETQHF
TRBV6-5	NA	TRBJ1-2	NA	TGTGCCAGCAGGCTCGGAGGTCTCGGCTACACCTTC	CASRLGGLGYTF
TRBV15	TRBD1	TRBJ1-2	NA	TGTGCCACCAGCATGGACAGGGGGCGAAATGGCTACACCTTC	CATSMDRGRNGYTF
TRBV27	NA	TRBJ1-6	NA	TGTGCCAGCACCCAGGGCCAGGGCCAGTCACCCCTCCACTTT	CASTQGQGQSPLHF
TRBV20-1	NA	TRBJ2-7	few	TGCAGTGCTTCTTCGGACGTCCTAGAATATAACGAGCAGTACTTC	CSASSDVLEYNEQYF
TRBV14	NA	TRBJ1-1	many	TGTGCCAGCAGCCAACTTTTGGACACTGAAGCTTTCTTT	CASSQLLDTEAFF
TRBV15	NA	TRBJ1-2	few	TGTGCCACCAGCAGCGTACCCGACGGAAGCTATGGCTACACCTTC	CATSSVPDGSYGYTF
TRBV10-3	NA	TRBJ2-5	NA	TGTGCCATCAGTGAGCGGGGGCCTGAAGAGACCCAGTACTTC	CAISERGPEETQYF
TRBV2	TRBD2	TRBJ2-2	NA	TGTGCCAGCAGTGAAGGGGCTAGCGGGAGTGGCACCGGGGAGCTGTTTTTT	CASSEGASGSGTGELFF
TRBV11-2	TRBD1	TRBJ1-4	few	TGTGCCAGCAGCGCGACAGGGAGGGAAAAACTGTTTTTT	CASSATGREKLFF
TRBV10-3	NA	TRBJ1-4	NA	TGTGCCATCAGTGAGTCAGCGGCAACTAATGAAAAACTGTTTTTT	CAISESAATNEKLFF
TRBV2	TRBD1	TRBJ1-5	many	TGTGCCAGCAGTGCGGACAGGGTCCTAGGGAGCAATCAGCCCCAGCATTTT	CASSADRVLGSNQPQHF
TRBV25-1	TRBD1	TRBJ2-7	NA	TGTGCCAGCAGTGCGACCGGGACAGACTCCTACGAGCAGTACTTC	CASSATGTDSYEQYF
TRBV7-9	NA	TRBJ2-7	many	TGTGCCAGCAGTTCTACGCCCTACGAGCAGTACTTC	CASSSTPYEQYF
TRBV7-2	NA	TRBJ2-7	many	TGTGCCAGCAGCCCATATATCGGCGAGCAGTACTTC	CASSPYIGEQYF
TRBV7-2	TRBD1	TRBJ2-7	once	TGTGCCAGCAGCAACCGGGACAGAACTAAGCAGTACTTC	CASSNRDRTKQYF
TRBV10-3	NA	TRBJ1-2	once	TGTGCCATCAGCGACTGGCAGGGAGGCTACACCTTC	CAISDWQGGYTF
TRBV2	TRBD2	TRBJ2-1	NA	TGTGCCAGCGGGGGACTAGCGACGACCAATGAGCAGTTCTTC	CASGGLATTNEQFF
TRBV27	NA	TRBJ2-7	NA	TGTGCCAGCAGAACCGGGCCTGATGCCTACTACGAGCAGCACTTC	CASRTGPDAYYEQHF